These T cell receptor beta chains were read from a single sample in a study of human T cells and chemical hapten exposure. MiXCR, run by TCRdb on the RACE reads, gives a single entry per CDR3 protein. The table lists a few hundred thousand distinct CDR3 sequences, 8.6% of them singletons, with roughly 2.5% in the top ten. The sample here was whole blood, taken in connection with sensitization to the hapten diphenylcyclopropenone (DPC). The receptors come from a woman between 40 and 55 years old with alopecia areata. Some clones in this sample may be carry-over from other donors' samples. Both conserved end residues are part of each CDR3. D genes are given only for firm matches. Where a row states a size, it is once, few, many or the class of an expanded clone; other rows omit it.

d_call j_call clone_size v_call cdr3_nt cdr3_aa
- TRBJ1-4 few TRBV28 TGTGCCAGCAGTTTGGTAGGGTCTAATGAAAAACTGTTTTTT CASSLVGSNEKLFF
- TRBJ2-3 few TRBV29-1 TGCAGCGTTGAGGGACCACAAAGCACAGATACGCAGTATTTT CSVEGPQSTDTQYF
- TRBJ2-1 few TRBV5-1 TGCGCCAGCAGCTTGGGAGGGCTAGCCTCCTACAATGAGCAGTTCTTC CASSLGGLASYNEQFF
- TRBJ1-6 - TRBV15 TGTGCCACCAGCAGAGATAGGGGATATTCACCCCTCCACTTT CATSRDRGYSPLHF
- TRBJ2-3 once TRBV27 TGTGCCAGCAGTTTATTGAACCTTGGCACAGATACGCAGTATTTT CASSLLNLGTDTQYF
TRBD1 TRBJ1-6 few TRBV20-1 TGCAGTGCTAGGACAGGGTTCTCTAATTCACCCCTCCACTTT CSARTGFSNSPLHF
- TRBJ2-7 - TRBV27 TGTGCCAGCAGTTTATCTACAGGGTTTGGGACCTACGAGCAGTACTTC CASSLSTGFGTYEQYF
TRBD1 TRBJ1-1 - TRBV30 TGTGCCTGGAGACTTTACAGGGGATCTGAAGCTTTCTTT CAWRLYRGSEAFF
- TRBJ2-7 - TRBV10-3 TGTGCCATCAGTGGAGACAGACGGGGCGAGCAGTACTTC CAISGDRRGEQYF
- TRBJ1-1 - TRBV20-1 TGCAGTGCTACAAGGGTTACTGAAGCTTTCTTT CSATRVTEAFF
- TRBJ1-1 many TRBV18 TGTGCCAGCTCACCACCTTCAGGGAGAACTGAAGCTTTCTTT CASSPPSGRTEAFF
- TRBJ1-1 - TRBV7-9 TGTGCCAGCACTGATGGACAGAACACTGAAGCTTTCTTT CASTDGQNTEAFF
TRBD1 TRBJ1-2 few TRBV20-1 TGCAGTGCTAGAGAGACAGGGGGCAGGGATGGCTACACCTTC CSARETGGRDGYTF
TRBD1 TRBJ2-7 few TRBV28 TGTGCCAGCAGTCCCGCAGGGGGAAACAGCGAGCAGTACTTC CASSPAGGNSEQYF
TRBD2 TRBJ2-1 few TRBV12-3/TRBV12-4 TGTGCCAGCAGTTCGGCTAGCGGGAGAAGTGAGCAGTTCTTC CASSSASGRSEQFF
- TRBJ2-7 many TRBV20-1 TGCAGTGCTAGAGATTCTCTTCTCCCCTACGAGCAGTACTTC CSARDSLLPYEQYF
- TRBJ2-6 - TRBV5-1 TGCGCCAGCAGCTTGAGGGCCTCGGGCCCTAGCTCTGGGGCCAACGTCCTGACTTTC CASSLRASGPSSGANVLTF
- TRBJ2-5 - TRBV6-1 TGTGCCAGCAGTTACTCTGTAGGGGGGTGGGAGACCCAGTACTTC CASSYSVGGWETQYF
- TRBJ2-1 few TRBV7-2 TGTGCCAGCAGCTCCAGTAGGCTCTACAATGAGCAGTTCTTC CASSSSRLYNEQFF
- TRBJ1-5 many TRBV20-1 TGCAGTGCTGCTGACAGACCCAATCAGCCCCAGCATTTT CSAADRPNQPQHF
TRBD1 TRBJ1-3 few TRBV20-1 TGCAGTGCGACTGGGACAGGGACGGGAAACACCATATATTTT CSATGTGTGNTIYF
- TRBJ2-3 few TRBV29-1 TGCAGCGGCGGGCAGGCCACAGATACGCAGTATTTT CSGGQATDTQYF
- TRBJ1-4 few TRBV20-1 TGCAGTGCTAGTGACGGGCAAGGAACTAATGAAAAACTGTTTTTT CSASDGQGTNEKLFF
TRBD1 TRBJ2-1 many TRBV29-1 TGCAGCGTTGGTCAGGGGGCATACAATGAGCAGTTCTTC CSVGQGAYNEQFF
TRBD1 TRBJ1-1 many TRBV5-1 TGCGCCAGCAGCGGAGGCGGACAGGGTATGACTGAAGCTTTCTTT CASSGGGQGMTEAFF
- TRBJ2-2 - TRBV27 TGTGCCAGCTCCTCACGACTAGTCCCCGGGGAGCTGTTTTTT CASSSRLVPGELFF
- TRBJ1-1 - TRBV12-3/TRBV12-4 TGTGCCAGCACTCTAGGGGCAGGGAACACTGAAGCTTTCTTT CASTLGAGNTEAFF
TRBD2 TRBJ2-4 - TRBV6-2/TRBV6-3 TGTGCCAGCAGTCGTAAGCCAACCGGGACTAGCGGGAGGGAGAACATTCAGTACTTC CASSRKPTGTSGRENIQYF
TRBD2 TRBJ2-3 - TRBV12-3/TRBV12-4 TGTGCCAGCGGACGGACTAGCGGGCGGAAACTCACAGATACGCAGTATTTT CASGRTSGRKLTDTQYF
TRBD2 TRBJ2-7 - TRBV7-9 TGTGCCAGCAGCTCGATTGCCTTGGTAGCGGGCCTCTCCTACGAGCAGTACTTC CASSSIALVAGLSYEQYF
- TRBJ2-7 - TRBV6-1 TGTGCCAGCAGTATAGGGACGGGAAGCTCCTACGAGCAGTACTTC CASSIGTGSSYEQYF
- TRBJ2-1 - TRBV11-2 TGTGCCAGCAGCCCCGCGGAGGGAGAGCAGTTCTTC CASSPAEGEQFF
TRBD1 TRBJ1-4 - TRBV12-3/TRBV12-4 TGTGCCAGCAGGAAACAGGGGGCGGGCGAAAAACTGTTTTTT CASRKQGAGEKLFF
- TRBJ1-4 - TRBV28 TGTGCCAGCAGGGACCCCGCAGGGCCGAATGAAAAACTGTTTTTT CASRDPAGPNEKLFF
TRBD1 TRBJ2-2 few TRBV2 TGTGCCAGCACCTTGGACAGGTCTGCCACCGGGGAGCTGTTTTTT CASTLDRSATGELFF
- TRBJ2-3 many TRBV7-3 TGTGCCAGCAGCCCCGGTGGCCCAGATCCGCGGTATTTT CASSPGGPDPRYF
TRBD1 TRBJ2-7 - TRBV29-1 TGCAGCGTGGTGGGGACAGGTGCGTACGAGCAGTACTTC CSVVGTGAYEQYF
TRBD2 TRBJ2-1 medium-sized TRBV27 TGTGCCAGCAGTGCGCGGGAGGGGTTATACAATGAGCAGTTCTTC CASSAREGLYNEQFF
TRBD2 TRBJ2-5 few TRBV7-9 TGTGCCAGCAGCCCCGGACTAGCGGGAGGGGGGTTCCAGACCCAGTACTTC CASSPGLAGGGFQTQYF
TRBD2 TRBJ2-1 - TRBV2 TGTGCCAGCACCCCTCCGGGACTAGCGACCCATGAGCAGTTCTTC CASTPPGLATHEQFF
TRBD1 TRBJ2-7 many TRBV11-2 TGTGCCAGCAGCCGCCTAGGGACAGGTCCATTGGAGCAGTACTTC CASSRLGTGPLEQYF
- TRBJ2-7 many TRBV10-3 TGTGCCATCAGTGCGGAAATCTACGAGCAGTACTTC CAISAEIYEQYF
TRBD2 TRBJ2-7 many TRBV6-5 TGTGCCAGCAGTTACTCACTAGCGGGAGCCTACGAGCAGTACTTC CASSYSLAGAYEQYF
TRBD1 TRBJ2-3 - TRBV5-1 TGCGCCAGCAGCCCGAACTCCCGGACAGGGGGCCCCACAGATACGCAGTATTTT CASSPNSRTGGPTDTQYF
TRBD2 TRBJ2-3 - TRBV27 TGTGCCAGCAGTTTAGCTAGCGGGCACACAGATACGCAGTATTTT CASSLASGHTDTQYF
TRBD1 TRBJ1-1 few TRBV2 TGTCAATCTTCTGAGGGACAGGGGGCGCGGCAGGCTGAAGCTTTCTTT CQSSEGQGARQAEAFF
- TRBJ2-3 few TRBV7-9 TGTGCCAGCAGCTTAGTAGCGGAGACAGATACGCAGTATTTT CASSLVAETDTQYF
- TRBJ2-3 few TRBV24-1 TGTGCCACCAGTGACCCATACAGGGAGGATACGCAGTATTTT CATSDPYREDTQYF
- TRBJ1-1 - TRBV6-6 TGTGCCAGCAGTCCCGTTGGGGGGACTGAAGCTTTCTTT CASSPVGGTEAFF
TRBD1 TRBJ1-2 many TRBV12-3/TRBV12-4 TGTGCCAGCAGCCGGGACAGGGATGGCTACACCTTC CASSRDRDGYTF
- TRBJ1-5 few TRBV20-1 TGCAGTGCCCGGGCGGTGAACAATCAGCCCCAGCATTTT CSARAVNNQPQHF
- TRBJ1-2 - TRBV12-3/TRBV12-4 TGTGCCAGCAGTACTAGACCCCGTTACTTGGACTATGGCTACACCTTC CASSTRPRYLDYGYTF
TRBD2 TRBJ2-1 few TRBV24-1 TGTGCCACCAGGGGCCAAACAAGGACTAGCGGGAGGGCCTTGCAGTTCTTC CATRGQTRTSGRALQFF
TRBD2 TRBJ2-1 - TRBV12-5 TGTGCTAGTGGTTTGTCGGCGGGAGGGCCATACAATGAGCAGTTCTTC CASGLSAGGPYNEQFF
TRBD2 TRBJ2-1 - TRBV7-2 TGTGCCAGCAGCTTATCCCGGGAGGCTAATGAGCAGTTCTTC CASSLSREANEQFF
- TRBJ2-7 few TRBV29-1 TGCAGCGTTGAAGATACCGGGAGTTCCCCCCTGTCGCAGTACTTC CSVEDTGSSPLSQYF
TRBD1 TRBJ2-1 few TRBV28 TGTGCCAGCAGTTTTACCGGACAGGGACGCTACAATGAGCAGTTCTTC CASSFTGQGRYNEQFF